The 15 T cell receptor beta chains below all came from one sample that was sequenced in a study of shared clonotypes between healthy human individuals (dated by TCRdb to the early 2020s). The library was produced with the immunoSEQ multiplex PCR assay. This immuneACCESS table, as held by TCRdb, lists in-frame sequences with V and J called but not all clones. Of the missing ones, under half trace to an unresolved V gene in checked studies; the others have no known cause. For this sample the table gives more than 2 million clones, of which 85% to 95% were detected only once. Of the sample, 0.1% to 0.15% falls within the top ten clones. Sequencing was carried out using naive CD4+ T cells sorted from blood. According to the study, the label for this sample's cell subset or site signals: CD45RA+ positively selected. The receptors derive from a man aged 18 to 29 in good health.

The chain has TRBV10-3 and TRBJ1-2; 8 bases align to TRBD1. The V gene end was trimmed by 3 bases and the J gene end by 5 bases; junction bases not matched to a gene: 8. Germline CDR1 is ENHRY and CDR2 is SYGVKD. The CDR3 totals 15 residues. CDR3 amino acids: CAISDLGQAVYGYTF. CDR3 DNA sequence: TGTGCCATCAGTGACCTGGGACAGGCGGTTTATGGCTACACCTTC.

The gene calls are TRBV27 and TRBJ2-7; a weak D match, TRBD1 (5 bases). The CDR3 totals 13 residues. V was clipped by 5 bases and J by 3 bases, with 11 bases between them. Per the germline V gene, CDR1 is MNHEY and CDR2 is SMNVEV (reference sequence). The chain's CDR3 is CASSRTSYYEQYF. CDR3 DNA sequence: TGTGCCAGCAGTCGGACAAGTTACTACGAGCAGTACTTC.

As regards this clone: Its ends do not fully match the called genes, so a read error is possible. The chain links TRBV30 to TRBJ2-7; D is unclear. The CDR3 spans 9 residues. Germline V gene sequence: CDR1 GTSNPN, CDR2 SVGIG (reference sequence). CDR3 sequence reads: CAWSPSSEF. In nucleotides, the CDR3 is TGTGCCTGGAGTCCCTCATCCGAATTC.

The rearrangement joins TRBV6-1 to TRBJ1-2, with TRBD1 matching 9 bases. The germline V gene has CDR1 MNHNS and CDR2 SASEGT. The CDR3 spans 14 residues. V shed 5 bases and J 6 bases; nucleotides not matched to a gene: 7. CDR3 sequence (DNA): TGTGCCAGCAGTCGGACAGGGGTACTTGATGGCTACACCTTC. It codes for CASSRTGVLDGYTF.

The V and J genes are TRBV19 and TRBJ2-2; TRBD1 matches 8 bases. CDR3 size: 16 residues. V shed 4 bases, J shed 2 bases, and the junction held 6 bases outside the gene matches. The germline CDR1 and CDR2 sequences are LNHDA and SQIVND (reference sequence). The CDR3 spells CASSNRQGTNTGELFF. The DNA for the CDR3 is TGTGCCAGTAGTAATCGACAGGGGACTAACACCGGGGAGCTGTTTTTT.

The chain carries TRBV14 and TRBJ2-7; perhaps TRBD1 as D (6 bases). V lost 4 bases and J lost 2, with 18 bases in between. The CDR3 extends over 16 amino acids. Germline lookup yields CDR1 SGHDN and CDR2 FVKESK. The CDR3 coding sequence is TGTGCCAGCAGCCCATTGCTACAGGGTGCCACCTACGAGCAGTACTTC. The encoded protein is CASSPLLQGATYEQYF.

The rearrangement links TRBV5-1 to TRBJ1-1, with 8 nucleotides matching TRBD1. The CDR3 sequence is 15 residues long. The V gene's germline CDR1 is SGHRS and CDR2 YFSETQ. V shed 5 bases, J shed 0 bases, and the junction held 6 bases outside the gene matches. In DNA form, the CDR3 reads TGCGCCAGCAGGCTCAGACAGGGGATGAACACTGAAGCTTTCTTT. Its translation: CASRLRQGMNTEAFF.

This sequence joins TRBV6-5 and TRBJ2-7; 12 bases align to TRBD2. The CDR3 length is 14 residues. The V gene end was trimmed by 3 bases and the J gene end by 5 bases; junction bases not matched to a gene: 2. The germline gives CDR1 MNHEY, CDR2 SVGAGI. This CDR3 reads CASSYRTSGNEQYF. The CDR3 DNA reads TGTGCCAGCAGTTATCGGACTAGCGGGAACGAGCAGTACTTC.

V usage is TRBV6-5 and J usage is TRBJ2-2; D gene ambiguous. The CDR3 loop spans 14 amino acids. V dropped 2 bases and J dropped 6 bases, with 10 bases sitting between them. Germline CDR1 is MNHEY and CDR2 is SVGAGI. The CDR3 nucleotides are TGTGCCAGCAGTTACCGAATGAGTTCCGGGGAGCTGTTTTTT. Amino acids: CASSYRMSSGELFF.

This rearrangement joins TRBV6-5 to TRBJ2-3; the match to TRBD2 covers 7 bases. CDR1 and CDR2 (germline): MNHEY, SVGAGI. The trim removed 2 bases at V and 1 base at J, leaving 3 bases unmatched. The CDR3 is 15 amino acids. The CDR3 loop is CASSYRGRGTDTQYF. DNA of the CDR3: TGTGCCAGCAGTTACCGGGGGAGGGGCACAGATACGCAGTATTTT.

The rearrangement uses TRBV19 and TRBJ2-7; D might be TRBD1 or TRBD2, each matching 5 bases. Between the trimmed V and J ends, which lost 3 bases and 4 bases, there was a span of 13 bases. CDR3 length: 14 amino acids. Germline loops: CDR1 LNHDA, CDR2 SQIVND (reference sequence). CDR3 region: CASSMPGPPYEQYF. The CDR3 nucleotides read TGTGCCAGTAGTATGCCGGGACCGCCTTACGAGCAGTACTTC.

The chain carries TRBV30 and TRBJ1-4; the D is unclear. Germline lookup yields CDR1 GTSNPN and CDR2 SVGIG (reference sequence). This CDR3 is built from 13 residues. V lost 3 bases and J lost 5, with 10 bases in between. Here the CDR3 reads CAWRISGNEKLFF. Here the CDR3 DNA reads TGTGCCTGGAGAATTTCGGGGAATGAAAAACTGTTTTTT.

The CDR3 is CASSQVPLLSINRDEQYF. In nucleotides, the CDR3 is TGCGCCAGCAGCCAAGTCCCTCTCCTAAGTATAAATCGGGACGAGCAGTACTTC. The chain has TRBV4-1 and TRBJ2-7; the D is unclear. The V gene's germline CDR1 is MGHRA and CDR2 YSYEKL. Trimming took off 1 base at V and 5 bases at J, with 24 bases between the two ends. The CDR3 length is 18 residues.

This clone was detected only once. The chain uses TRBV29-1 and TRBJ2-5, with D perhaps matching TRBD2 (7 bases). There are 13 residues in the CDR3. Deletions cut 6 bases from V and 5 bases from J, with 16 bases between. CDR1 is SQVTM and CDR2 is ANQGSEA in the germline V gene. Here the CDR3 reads CSVRGLGGETQYF. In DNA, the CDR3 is TGCAGCGTCCGCGGACTAGGGGGGGAGACCCAGTACTTC.

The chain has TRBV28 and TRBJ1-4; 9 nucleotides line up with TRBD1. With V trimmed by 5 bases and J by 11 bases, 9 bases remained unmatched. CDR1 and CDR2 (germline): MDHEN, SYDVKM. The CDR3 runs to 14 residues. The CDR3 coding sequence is TGTGCCAGCAGTCGCCGGGACAGGGTTGGGAAACTGTTTTTT. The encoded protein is CASSRRDRVGKLFF.